Following are 17 T cell receptor beta chains from one sample sequenced in a study of T cell responses to AZD1222 COVID-19 vaccine. The repertoire was sequenced with immunoSEQ multiplex PCR; TCRdb's copy has only in-frame clones and lacks some. The sample contains some 150,000 clones, approximately 88% of which appear only once. Sequencing used peripheral blood, obtained on day 0 of AZD1222 vaccination. These receptors all stem from an adult in good health.

V and J are TRBV2 and TRBJ2-3, with 7 positions matching TRBD1. In germline, CDR1 is SNHLY, CDR2 FYNNEI. The junction had 12 bases not matched to a gene; V was cut back by 6 bases and J by 6 bases. This CDR3 has 15 amino acids. The CDR3 bases are TGTGCCAGCAGCCGATTCGACAGGGCCAGCGATACGCAGTATTTT. Amino acid sequence: CASSRFDRASDTQYF.

This clone came up once. V and J are TRBV28 and TRBJ1-2; D is undetermined. Per the germline V gene, CDR1 is MDHEN and CDR2 is SYDVKM. Trimming removed 7 bases at V and 6 bases at J, with 9 bases between. The CDR3 is 11 residues long. CDR3 sequence (DNA): TGTGCCAGCATGCAGACCCATGGCTACACCTTC. As protein: CASMQTHGYTF.

V is TRBV11-2 and J is TRBJ2-1; D unclear. V shed 2 bases and J shed 0 bases, with 8 bases lying between them. The CDR3 is 15 residues long. Germline CDR1 and CDR2: SGHAT and FQNNGV. This chain's CDR3 is CASSLRGNSYNEQFF. The CDR3 coding sequence is TGTGCCAGCAGCTTAAGAGGAAACTCCTACAATGAGCAGTTCTTC. The variable domain in full, completed from reference TRBV11-2 and TRBJ2-1, reads EAGVAQSPRYKIIEKRQSVAFWCNPISGHATLYWYQQILGQGPKLLIQFQNNGVVDDSQLPKDRFSAERLKGVDSTLKIQPAKLEDSAVYLCASSLRGNSYNEQFFGPGTRLTVL.

The rearrangement links TRBV3-1 (or the pseudogene TRBV3-2) to TRBJ1-1; D may be TRBD1 (5 bases). This CDR3 is built from 13 residues. Trimming removed 4 bases from V and 7 bases from J, with 13 bases in between. Germline V gives CDR1 LGHDT, CDR2 YNNKEL (reference sequence). The CDR3 DNA follows: TGTGCCAGCAGCCCGGGACCGGGATATGAAGCTTTCTTT. This encodes CASSPGPGYEAFF.

This clone showed up just once. The chain links TRBV19 to TRBJ1-3; D is uncertain. The CDR3 spans 14 residues. Germline loops: CDR1 LNHDA, CDR2 SQIVND (reference sequence). Deletions cut 4 bases from V and 4 bases from J, with 11 bases between. Here the CDR3 DNA reads TGTGCCAGTAGTACGCAGGTTGAAGGAAACACCATATATTTT. This gives the protein CASSTQVEGNTIYF. Full variable domain (remainder filled in from reference TRBV19 and TRBJ1-3): DGGITQSPKYLFRKEGQNVTLSCEQNLNHDAMYWYRQDPGQGLRLIYYSQIVNDFQKGDIAEGYSVSREKKESFPLTVTSAQKNPTAFYLCASSTQVEGNTIYFGEGSWLTVV.

This chain joins TRBV6-5 and TRBJ2-3; 9 bases align to TRBD2. With 9 bases clipped from V and 2 bases from J, the junction kept 6 bases outside the gene matches. Per the germline V gene, CDR1 is MNHEY and CDR2 is SVGAGI. This CDR3 is 14 amino acids long. The CDR3 DNA sequence: TGTGCCAGTAGACTAGCGGCTATCACAGATACGCAGTATTTT. This encodes CASRLAAITDTQYF.

The chain is built from TRBV18 and TRBJ1-1, with unresolved D. Trimming took off 2 bases at V and 1 base at J, with 8 bases between the two ends. This CDR3 is 14 amino acids long. Germline lookup yields CDR1 KGHSH and CDR2 LQKENI. The CDR3 nucleotides are TGTGCCAGCTCACCATCCAGCCAGAACACTGAAGCTTTCTTT. It translates to CASSPSSQNTEAFF.

The CDR3 nucleotides are TGTGCCAGCAGTTATTGGGCGGGGAGCTCCTACAATGAGCAGTTCTTC. Translating it yields CASSYWAGSSYNEQFF. The chain combines TRBV28 with TRBJ2-1; D might be TRBD2 (6 bases). The ends were cut back, 4 bases at V and 0 bases at J, with 13 bases in the middle. Germline V gene lookup returns CDR1 MDHEN and CDR2 SYDVKM. This CDR3 is 16 amino acids long.

This sequence joins TRBV13 and TRBJ1-2; TRBD1 aligns across 7 bases. The CDR3 runs to 16 residues. Trimming removed 4 bases from V and 0 bases from J; junction bases left unmatched: 8. Germline V gene lookup returns CDR1 PRHDT and CDR2 FYEKMQ (reference sequence). DNA for the CDR3: TGTGCCAGCAGCTCCCGGACAGGATTCCCTAACTATGGCTACACCTTC. Translated, it gives CASSSRTGFPNYGYTF. The full variable domain, its missing parts supplied by reference TRBV13 and TRBJ1-2, is AAGVIQSPRHLIKEKRETATLKCYPIPRHDTVYWYQQGPGQDPQFLISFYEKMQSDKGSIPDRFSAQQFSDYHSELNMSSLELGDSALYFCASSSRTGFPNYGYTFGSGTRLTVV.

The chain links TRBV25-1 to TRBJ2-7, with TRBD1 matching 8 bases. CDR3 length: 17 residues. Per germline, CDR1 MGHDK and CDR2 SYGVNS. Trimming removed 7 bases from V and 2 bases from J; junction bases left unmatched: 16. CDR3 in DNA: TGTGCCAGCAATGAGGGGACAGGATCCCCGAGCCCCTACGAGCAGTACTTC. Encoded protein: CASNEGTGSPSPYEQYF.

This chain connects TRBV4-3 to TRBJ2-3; no definite D call. CDR1 is LGHNA, CDR2 YSLEER, per germline. The CDR3 covers 16 residues. V was pared by 4 bases and J by 6 bases, with 20 bases between. CDR3 DNA: TGCGCCAGCAGCCCCTCACCCAGTGGCCAAACGGATACGCAGTATTTT. As protein: CASSPSPSGQTDTQYF.

V and J are TRBV2 and TRBJ1-6, with D possibly being TRBD1 (5 bases). Germline assignment: CDR1 SNHLY and CDR2 FYNNEI. There are 14 residues in the CDR3. V gave up 8 bases and J gave up 10 bases, with 18 bases separating them. The CDR3 sequence: CASGRGTLISPLHF. CDR3 nucleotides: TGTGCCAGCGGGCGGGGGACTCTCATCTCACCCCTCCACTTT.

The V and J genes are TRBV4-2 and TRBJ1-4; the D gene is possibly TRBD1 (5 bases). Germline CDR1 and CDR2: LGHNA and YNFKEQ. The CDR3 covers 16 residues. V was cut by 1 base and J by 7 bases, with 16 bases left in between. The CDR3 reads CASSQVGNGGSEKLFF. CDR3 coding DNA: TGTGCCAGCAGCCAAGTGGGGAACGGGGGGAGTGAAAAACTGTTTTTT.

The chain couples TRBV7-9 to TRBJ1-2; 9 bases match TRBD1. Germline trimming cut 5 bases from V and 8 bases from J; bases unmatched to any gene: 15. Germline values: CDR1 SEHNR, CDR2 FQNEAQ (reference sequence). The CDR3 length is 16 residues. The CDR3 region has the DNA TGTGCCAGCAGCGGGGACAGGGTTTATTTTAATGGCGGCTACACCTTC. It translates to CASSGDRVYFNGGYTF.

V gene TRBV18 combines with J gene TRBJ1-1; 11 nucleotides line up with TRBD1. Germline trimming cut 4 bases from V and 7 bases from J; bases unmatched to any gene: 2. CDR1 KGHSH and CDR2 LQKENI come from the germline V gene. The length of the CDR3 is 13 residues. As DNA, the CDR3 is TGTGCCAGCTCACGGGACAGGGGGATTGAAGCTTTCTTT. Translating it yields CASSRDRGIEAFF.

This clone was seen only once. V is TRBV7-2 and J is TRBJ2-2, with no clear D. Germline CDR1 and CDR2: SGHTA and FQGNSA. With 6 bases removed from V and 6 bases from J, the gap between germline ends came to 17 bases. The CDR3 loop spans 15 amino acids. The CDR3 is CASSIAVLLAGELFF. DNA for the CDR3: TGTGCCAGCAGTATTGCGGTTCTGCTGGCCGGGGAGCTGTTTTTT.

The chain uses TRBV19 and TRBJ2-7; D tentatively fits TRBD1 or TRBD2 (7 bases each). Germline V gene lookup returns CDR1 LNHDA and CDR2 SQIVND (reference sequence). The CDR3 loop spans 18 amino acids. The ends were cut back, 3 bases at V and 0 bases at J, with 21 bases in the middle. Written as DNA, the CDR3 is TGTGCCAGTAGTATCCGGGACAGCCAGGGGGGGTACTCCTACGAGCAGTACTTC. Encoded protein: CASSIRDSQGGYSYEQYF.